The source of this T cell receptor beta chain is a study of shared clonotypes between healthy human individuals. Sorted subsets were amplified in replicate PCRs using 200 ng DNA, about 30,000 T cell genomes. Libraries were prepared by immunoSEQ multiplex PCR; TCRdb keeps only in-frame clonotypes and omits some of them. This sample has roughly 2,300,000 clones, with around 90% found just once. V was shortened by 6 bases and J by 7 bases, with 16 bases between the two germline ends. The CDR3 consists of 14 residues. The germline CDR1 and CDR2 sequences are LNHNV and YYDKDF (reference sequence). In the CD4+ fraction, cells were divided into CD45RA+ naive and CD45RA-negative memory subsets.

This receptor was identified in a man aged 18 to 30 in good health. Some clones in this sample may be carry-over from other donors' samples. The chain carries TRBV15 and TRBJ1-5; D is perhaps TRBD1 (6 bases). Sequencing was carried out using naive CD4+ T cells from PBMCs. Subset reported: CD45RA+ positively selected. CDR3 region: CATRNWSGAQPQHF. CDR3 sequence (DNA): TGTGCCACCAGAAACTGGTCGGGGGCCCAGCCCCAGCATTTT.